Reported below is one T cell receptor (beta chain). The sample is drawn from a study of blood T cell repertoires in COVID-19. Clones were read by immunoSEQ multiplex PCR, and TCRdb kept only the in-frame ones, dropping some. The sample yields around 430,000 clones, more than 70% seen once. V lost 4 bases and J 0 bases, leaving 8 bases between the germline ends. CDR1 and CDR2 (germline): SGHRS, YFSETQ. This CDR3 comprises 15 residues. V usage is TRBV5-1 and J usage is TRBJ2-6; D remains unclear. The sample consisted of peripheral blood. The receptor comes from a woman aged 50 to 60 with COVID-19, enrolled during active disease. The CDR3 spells CASSIANSGANVLTF. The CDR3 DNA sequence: TGCGCCAGCAGCATAGCCAACTCTGGGGCCAACGTCCTGACTTTC.